The 29 T cell receptor beta chains in this list originate from one sample, sequenced in a study of PD-L1 blockade in urothelial cancer. Produced via immunoSEQ multiplex PCR; TCRdb's table is partial and in-frame only. The data hold approximately 47,000 clones, with 82% observed a single time. As for time point: pretreatment peripheral blood. The sample consisted of PBMCs, taken around atezolizumab (anti-PD-L1) treatment. The receptor set was obtained from a man aged 50 to 60 with urothelial cancer.

The chain recombines TRBV28 with TRBJ1-4; 9 bases are a match to TRBD1. From germline, CDR1 is MDHEN and CDR2 SYDVKM. V shed 8 bases, J shed 6 bases, and the junction held 10 bases outside the gene matches. The CDR3 consists of 15 residues. The CDR3 loop is CASRTWRQGDEKLFF. CDR3 bases: TGTGCCAGCCGCACATGGAGACAGGGGGATGAAAAACTGTTTTTT.

V is TRBV29-1 and J is TRBJ1-1, with D perhaps TRBD1 (5 bases). This CDR3 comprises 14 residues. The germline V and J ends were trimmed by 4 bases and 1 base, with 13 bases remaining between them. Germline CDR1 is SQVTM and CDR2 is ANQGSEA. In DNA, the CDR3 is TGCAGCGTTGGGGGCGAGGTACCGAACACTGAAGCTTTCTTT. It yields the protein CSVGGEVPNTEAFF. Full variable domain (rest looked up from reference TRBV29-1 and TRBJ1-1): SAVISQKPSRDICQRGTSLTIQCQVDSQVTMMFWYRQQPGQSLTLIATANQGSEATYESGFVIDKFPISRPNLTFSTLTVSNMSPEDSSIYLCSVGGEVPNTEAFFGQGTRLTVV.

The genes are TRBV6-1 and TRBJ2-7; 15 bases align to TRBD2. Germline V lookup: CDR1 MNHNS, CDR2 SASEGT. The trim removed 6 bases at V and 4 bases at J, leaving 1 base unmatched. The CDR3 sequence is 14 residues long. CDR3 DNA: TGTGCCAGCAGGGGACTAGCGGGAGGATACGAGCAGTACTTC. Amino acids: CASRGLAGGYEQYF.

The chain joins TRBV10-1 to TRBJ2-5, with D tentatively TRBD2 (5 bases). Germline CDR1 WNHNN, CDR2 SYGVQD (reference sequence). V dropped 0 bases and J dropped 4 bases, with 6 bases sitting between them. The CDR3 totals 13 residues. The DNA of the CDR3 is TGCGCCAGCAGTGAGTCGGGGAGAGAGACCCAGTACTTC. It codes for CASSESGRETQYF.

This sequence joins TRBV18 and TRBJ1-5; D gene uncertain. Germline-derived CDR1 and CDR2 are KGHSH and LQKENI. Trimming shortened V by 5 bases and J by 0 bases, and 5 bases separated the two germline ends. This CDR3 spans 13 amino acids. CDR3 region: CASSVDSNQPQHF. The CDR3 bases are TGTGCCAGCTCAGTAGATAGCAATCAGCCCCAGCATTTT.

This chain uses TRBV9 with TRBJ2-7; 11 bases agree with TRBD2. In germline, CDR1 is SGDLS, CDR2 YYNGEE. The trim removed 3 bases at V and 5 bases at J, leaving 7 bases unmatched. This CDR3 comprises 15 residues. This CDR3 reads CASSDKLAGVNEQYF. Written as DNA, the CDR3 is TGTGCCAGCAGCGACAAACTAGCGGGAGTGAACGAGCAGTACTTC.

The genes are TRBV11-2 and TRBJ2-2; tentatively, D is TRBD2 (6 bases). Germline loops: CDR1 SGHAT, CDR2 FQNNGV. V was cut by 5 bases and J by 2 bases, with 15 bases left in between. The CDR3 consists of 16 residues. The CDR3 DNA is TGTGCCAGCAGCGTTACCGGGACTGTCAACACCGGGGAGCTGTTTTTT. It codes for CASSVTGTVNTGELFF.

The V call is TRBV28, the J call TRBJ1-2; D is unclear. The CDR3 consists of 13 residues. The V gene's germline CDR1 is MDHEN and CDR2 SYDVKM. Trimming stripped 6 bases from V and 8 bases from J, with 16 bases between. Written as DNA, the CDR3 is TGTGCCAGCAGCTCTGGAACCGGAGGGGGCTACACCTTC. It encodes CASSSGTGGGYTF.

The chain uses TRBV6-5 and TRBJ1-4; 9 positions agree with TRBD1. V was clipped by 10 bases and J by 8 bases; unmatched bases: 14. Germline CDR1 MNHEY, CDR2 SVGAGI. The CDR3 is 15 residues long. The CDR3 region has the DNA TGTGCCACTAAGTTGACTGGGACAGGGAAGGAAAAACTGTTTTTT. It specifies CATKLTGTGKEKLFF.

The chain employs TRBV7-2 and TRBJ2-2, with a weak D call TRBD2 (6 bases). Trimming left V 5 bases short and J 10 bases short, with 14 bases between. This CDR3 comprises 13 residues. Germline loops: CDR1 SGHTA, CDR2 FQGNSA. The CDR3 bases are TGTGCCAGCAGCCCAACATGGGGACTGGAGCTGTTTTTT. It specifies CASSPTWGLELFF.

The CDR3 DNA sequence: TGTGCCAGCAGCTTTACGACGGGACAGAAAAACATTCAGTACTTC. The encoded protein is CASSFTTGQKNIQYF. The rearrangement joins TRBV7-9 to TRBJ2-4; 7 bases line up with TRBD1. The ends lost 3 bases at V and 4 bases at J; junction bases unmatched: 6. The CDR3 is 15 residues long. Germline V CDR1 and CDR2: SEHNR, FQNEAQ (reference sequence).

The chain joins TRBV7-9 to TRBJ2-2; D may be TRBD1 (5 bases). Trimming stripped 8 bases from V and 2 bases from J, with 12 bases between. This CDR3 comprises 14 residues. Per the germline V gene, CDR1 is SEHNR and CDR2 is FQNEAQ (reference sequence). The CDR3 DNA is TGTGCCAGCGGTCCCAGGGTAAACACCGGGGAGCTGTTTTTT. Residues: CASGPRVNTGELFF.

In this sample, this clone turned up a few times. V is TRBV6-1 and J is TRBJ1-5, with D uncertain. CDR3 length: 14 amino acids. Germline loops: CDR1 MNHNS, CDR2 SASEGT. Trimming stripped 4 bases from V and 0 bases from J, with 7 bases between. CDR3 region: CASSARSSNQPQHF. The CDR3 DNA sequence: TGTGCCAGCAGTGCCCGCAGTAGCAATCAGCCCCAGCATTTT.

V and J are TRBV11-3 and TRBJ2-7, with D unresolved. The CDR3 totals 13 residues. Trimming pared 6 bases from V and 2 bases from J, leaving 11 bases between. Germline values: CDR1 SGHNT, CDR2 YENEEA. CDR3 sequence: CASSSWQAYEQYV. Here the CDR3 DNA reads TGTGCCAGCAGTTCGTGGCAGGCCTACGAGCAGTACGTC.

The chain carries TRBV6-1 and TRBJ1-1; D remains unclear. The ends were cut back, 0 bases at V and 1 base at J, with 3 bases in the middle. In germline, CDR1 is MNHNS, CDR2 SASEGT. The CDR3 has 13 amino acids. DNA for the CDR3: TGTGCCAGCAGTGAAGCACAGAACACTGAAGCTTTCTTT. Translating gives CASSEAQNTEAFF.

This clone was found once. This chain uses TRBV29-1 with TRBJ1-4; 8 nucleotides match TRBD1. CDR3 length: 13 amino acids. The germline V gene has CDR1 SQVTM and CDR2 ANQGSEA. J lost 8 bases, V lost 6 bases, and 8 bases had no gene match. CDR3 amino acids: CSVAGQVNEKLFF. The CDR3, as DNA: TGCAGCGTCGCGGGACAGGTGAACGAAAAACTGTTTTTT.

The chain recombines TRBV27 with TRBJ2-5; D unresolved. Germline CDR1 is MNHEY and CDR2 is SMNVEV (reference sequence). Trimming took off 5 bases at V and 1 base at J, with 8 bases between the two ends. This CDR3 has 13 amino acids. The CDR3 nucleotides read TGTGCCAGCAGTAGAAGAGTCCAAGAGACCCAGTACTTC. It is translated as CASSRRVQETQYF.

In its sample, this clone was seen once. The chain couples TRBV11-3 to TRBJ2-1; D not resolved. V was pared by 5 bases and J by 3 bases, with 17 bases between. Germline V CDR1 and CDR2: SGHNT, YENEEA. The CDR3 loop spans 16 amino acids. CDR3 region: CASSTRSAVGYNEQFF. The DNA of the CDR3 is TGTGCCAGCAGCACCCGTTCTGCGGTGGGCTACAATGAGCAGTTCTTC.

This clone was recorded once. The V gene is TRBV7-3, the J gene TRBJ2-1, with 7 nucleotides matching TRBD2. The CDR3 contains 13 residues. V shed 5 bases, J shed 5 bases, and the junction held 3 bases outside the gene matches. CDR1 is SGHTA and CDR2 is FQGTGA in the germline V gene. CDR3 in amino acids: CASSIAGDNEQFF. CDR3 sequence (DNA): TGTGCCAGCAGCATAGCGGGCGACAATGAGCAGTTCTTC.

This sequence joins TRBV11-2 and TRBJ2-7; 8 bases are a match to TRBD1. This CDR3 is 17 amino acids long. Per the germline V gene, CDR1 is SGHAT and CDR2 is FQNNGV. V lost 1 base, J lost 2 bases, and 10 bases stayed unmatched. The CDR3 sequence: CASSLGAGTGRTYEQYF. The CDR3 bases are TGTGCCAGCAGCTTAGGGGCGGGGACAGGCCGGACCTACGAGCAGTACTTC.

This chain joins TRBV18 and TRBJ1-1, with 7 bases that match TRBD1. The germline V gene has CDR1 KGHSH and CDR2 LQKENI. This CDR3 has 13 amino acids. Trimming removed 4 bases from V and 5 bases from J; junction bases left unmatched: 4. CDR3 nucleotide sequence: TGTGCCAGCTCACAGGGGGCGTGGACTGAAGCTTTCTTT. It encodes CASSQGAWTEAFF.

This clone has only a few counts. This sequence joins TRBV5-1 and TRBJ2-7; possible D gene TRBD2, 5 bases. The CDR3 consists of 13 residues. The germline CDR1 and CDR2 sequences are SGHRS and YFSETQ. Trimming removed 5 bases at V and 7 bases at J, with 16 bases between. The CDR3 protein is CASRLATPGEQYF. DNA for the CDR3: TGCGCCAGCAGACTGGCGACCCCGGGGGAGCAGTACTTC.

This chain links TRBV18 with TRBJ1-2, with 9 bases lining up with TRBD1. Germline V gene sequence: CDR1 KGHSH, CDR2 LQKENI. CDR3 length equals 13 residues. Trimming cost V 3 bases and J 4 bases; bases outside gene matches: 0. The CDR3 DNA reads as TGTGCCAGCTCACCGGACAGGGGCTATGGCTACACCTTC. Its protein product is CASSPDRGYGYTF. Complete variable domain (other parts from reference TRBV18 and TRBJ1-2): NAGVMQNPRHLVRRRGQEARLRCSPMKGHSHVYWYRQLPEEGLKFMVYLQKENIIDESGMPKERFSAEFPKEGPSILRIQQVVRGDSAAYFCASSPDRGYGYTFGSGTRLTVV.

The chain joins TRBV2 to TRBJ1-4, with 7 bases that match TRBD1. V dropped 6 bases and J dropped 8; count of bases not matched to a gene: 12. The germline CDR1 and CDR2 sequences are SNHLY and FYNNEI. The CDR3 contains 15 residues. The CDR3 spells CASRADRSFREKLFF. The DNA of the CDR3 is TGTGCCAGCAGAGCGGACAGGAGTTTTCGCGAAAAACTGTTTTTT.

The chain is built from TRBV9 and TRBJ1-3, with no clear D. CDR3 length equals 16 residues. The V gene lost 0 bases and the J gene lost 0 bases, with 10 bases spanning the gap. CDR1 SGDLS and CDR2 YYNGEE come from the germline V gene. The chain's CDR3 is CASSVAGSISGNTIYF. The CDR3 DNA reads as TGTGCCAGCAGCGTAGCGGGGAGTATCTCTGGAAACACCATATATTTT.

The chain is built from TRBV6-6 and TRBJ2-5; 8 positions agree with TRBD1. Losses at the gene ends were 2 bases for V and 1 base for J; bases not matched to a gene: 0. The CDR3 contains 14 residues. CDR1 is MNHNY, CDR2 SVGAGI, per germline (reference sequence). This CDR3 is CASSYGTGQETQYF. CDR3 DNA sequence: TGTGCCAGCAGTTACGGGACAGGCCAAGAGACCCAGTACTTC.

The V gene is TRBV2, the J gene TRBJ2-6; 7 bases match TRBD1. Per germline, CDR1 SNHLY and CDR2 FYNNEI. The CDR3 sequence is 17 residues long. V shed 7 bases and J 0 bases; nucleotides not matched to a gene: 9. CDR3 loop: CASKSTGPSSGANVLTF. For the CDR3, the DNA is TGTGCCAGCAAGTCGACAGGGCCCAGCTCTGGGGCCAACGTCCTGACTTTC.

This chain joins TRBV5-5 and TRBJ2-1; the match to TRBD2 covers 7 bases. Germline trimming cut 0 bases from V and 7 bases from J; bases unmatched to any gene: 13. Looked up from germline, CDR1 is SGHKS and CDR2 is YYEKEE (reference sequence). The CDR3 totals 17 residues. As DNA, the CDR3 is TGTGCCAGCAGCTTGGGCAGCGGGGACCAAACGGGGAATGAGCAGTTCTTC. This codes for CASSLGSGDQTGNEQFF.

In this sample, this clone turned up a few times. The V call is TRBV6-1, the J call TRBJ2-1; the match to TRBD2 covers 15 bases. The length of the CDR3 is 16 residues. Germline V gives CDR1 MNHNS, CDR2 SASEGT. V trimming: 4 bases; J trimming: 4 bases; junction bases outside the gene matches: 2. The CDR3 DNA is TGTGCCAGCAGTGTCGGACTAGCGGGAGGGTACAATGAGCAGTTCTTC. This encodes CASSVGLAGGYNEQFF.